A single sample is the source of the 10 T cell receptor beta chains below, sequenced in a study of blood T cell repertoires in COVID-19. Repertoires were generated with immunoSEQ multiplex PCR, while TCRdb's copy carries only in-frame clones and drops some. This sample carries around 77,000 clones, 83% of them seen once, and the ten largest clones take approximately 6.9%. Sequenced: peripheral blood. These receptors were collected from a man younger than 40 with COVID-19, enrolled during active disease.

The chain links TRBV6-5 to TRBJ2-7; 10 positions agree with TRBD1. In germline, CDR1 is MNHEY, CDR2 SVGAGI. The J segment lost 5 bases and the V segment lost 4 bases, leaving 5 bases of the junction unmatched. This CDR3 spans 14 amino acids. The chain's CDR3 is CASSSRDRGHEQYF. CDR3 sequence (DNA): TGTGCCAGCAGTTCCCGGGACAGGGGCCACGAGCAGTACTTC.

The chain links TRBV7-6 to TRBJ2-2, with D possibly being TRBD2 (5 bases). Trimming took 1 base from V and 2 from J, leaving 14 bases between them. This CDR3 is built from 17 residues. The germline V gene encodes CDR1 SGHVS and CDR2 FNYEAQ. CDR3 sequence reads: CASSLEGTGINTGELFF. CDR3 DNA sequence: TGTGCCAGCAGCTTAGAGGGTACGGGGATTAACACCGGGGAGCTGTTTTTT.

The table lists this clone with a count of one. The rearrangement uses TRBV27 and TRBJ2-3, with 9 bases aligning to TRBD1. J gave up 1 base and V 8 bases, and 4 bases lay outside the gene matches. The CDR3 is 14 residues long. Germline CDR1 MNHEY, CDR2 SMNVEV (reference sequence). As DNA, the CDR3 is TGTGCCAGCGCAGACAGGGGGGGCACAGATACGCAGTATTTT. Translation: CASADRGGTDTQYF.

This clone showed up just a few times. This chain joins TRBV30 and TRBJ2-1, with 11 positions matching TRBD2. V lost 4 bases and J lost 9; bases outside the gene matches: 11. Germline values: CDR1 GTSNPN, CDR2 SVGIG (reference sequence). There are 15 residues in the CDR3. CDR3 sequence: CAWIFSSGRISEQFF. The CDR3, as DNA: TGTGCCTGGATTTTCTCTAGCGGGAGGATCTCTGAGCAGTTCTTC.

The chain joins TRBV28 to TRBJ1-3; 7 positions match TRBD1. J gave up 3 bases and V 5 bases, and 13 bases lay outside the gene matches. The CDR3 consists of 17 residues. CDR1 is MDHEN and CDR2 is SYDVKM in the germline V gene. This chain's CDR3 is CASSPTIGGKVGNTIYF. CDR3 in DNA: TGTGCCAGCAGTCCAACCATAGGGGGCAAAGTTGGAAACACCATATATTTT.

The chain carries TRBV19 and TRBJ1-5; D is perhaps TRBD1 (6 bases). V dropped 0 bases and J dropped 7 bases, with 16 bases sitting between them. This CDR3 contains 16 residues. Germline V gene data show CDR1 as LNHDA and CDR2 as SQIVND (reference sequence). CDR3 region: CASSIDRIGTQQPQHF. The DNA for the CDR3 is TGTGCCAGTAGTATAGATCGGATTGGGACACAACAGCCCCAGCATTTT.

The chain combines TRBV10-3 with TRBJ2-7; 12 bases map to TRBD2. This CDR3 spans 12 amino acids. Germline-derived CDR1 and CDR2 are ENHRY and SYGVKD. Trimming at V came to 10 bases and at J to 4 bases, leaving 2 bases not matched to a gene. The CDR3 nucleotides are TGTGCCACAACTAGCGGGAGGTACGAGCAGTACTTC. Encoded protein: CATTSGRYEQYF.

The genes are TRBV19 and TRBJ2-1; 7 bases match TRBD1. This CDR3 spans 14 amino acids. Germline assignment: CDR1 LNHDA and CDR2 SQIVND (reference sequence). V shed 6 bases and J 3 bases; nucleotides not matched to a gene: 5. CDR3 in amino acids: CASSDRVGYNEQFF. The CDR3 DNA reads TGTGCCAGTAGCGACAGGGTGGGCTACAATGAGCAGTTCTTC.

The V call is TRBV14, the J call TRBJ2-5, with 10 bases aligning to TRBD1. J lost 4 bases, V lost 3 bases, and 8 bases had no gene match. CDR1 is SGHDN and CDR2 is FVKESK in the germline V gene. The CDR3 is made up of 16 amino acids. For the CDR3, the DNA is TGTGCCAGCAGCCAGGGGAGGGACAGGGGAGGAGAGACCCAGTACTTC. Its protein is CASSQGRDRGGETQYF.

In DNA, the CDR3 is TGCGCCAGCAGCCAAGATAAGGGGGTCTCCTACGAGCAGTACTTC. It encodes CASSQDKGVSYEQYF. V is TRBV4-3 and J is TRBJ2-7; D possibly corresponds to TRBD1 (6 bases). The CDR3 extends over 15 amino acids. The germline gives CDR1 LGHNA, CDR2 YSLEER. Trimming took off 0 bases at V and 0 bases at J, with 9 bases between the two ends.